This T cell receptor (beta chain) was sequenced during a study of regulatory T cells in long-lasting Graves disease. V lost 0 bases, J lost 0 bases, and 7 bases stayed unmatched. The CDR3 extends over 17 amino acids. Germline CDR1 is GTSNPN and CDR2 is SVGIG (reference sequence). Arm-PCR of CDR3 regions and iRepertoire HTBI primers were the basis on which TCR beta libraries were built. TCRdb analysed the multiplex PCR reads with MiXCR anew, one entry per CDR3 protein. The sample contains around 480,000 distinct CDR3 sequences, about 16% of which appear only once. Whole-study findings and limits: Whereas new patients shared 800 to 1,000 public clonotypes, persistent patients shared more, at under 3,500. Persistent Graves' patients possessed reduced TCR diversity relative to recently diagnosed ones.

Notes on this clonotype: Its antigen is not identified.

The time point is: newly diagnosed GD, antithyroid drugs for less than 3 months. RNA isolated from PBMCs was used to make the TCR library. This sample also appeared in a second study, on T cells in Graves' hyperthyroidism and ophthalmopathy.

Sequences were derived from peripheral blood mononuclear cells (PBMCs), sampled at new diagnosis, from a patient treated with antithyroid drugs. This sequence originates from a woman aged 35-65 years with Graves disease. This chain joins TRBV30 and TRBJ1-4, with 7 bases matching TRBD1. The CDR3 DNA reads TGTGCCTGGAGTGTTGCAGGGGGGGCACCAACTAATGAAAAACTGTTTTTT. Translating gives CAWSVAGGAPTNEKLFF. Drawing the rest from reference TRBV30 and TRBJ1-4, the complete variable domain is SQTIHQWPATLVQPVGSPLSLECTVEGTSNPNLYWYRQAAGRGLQLLFYSVGIGQISSEVPQNLSASRPQDRQFILSSKKLLLSDSGFYLCAWSVAGGAPTNEKLFFGSGTQLSVL.